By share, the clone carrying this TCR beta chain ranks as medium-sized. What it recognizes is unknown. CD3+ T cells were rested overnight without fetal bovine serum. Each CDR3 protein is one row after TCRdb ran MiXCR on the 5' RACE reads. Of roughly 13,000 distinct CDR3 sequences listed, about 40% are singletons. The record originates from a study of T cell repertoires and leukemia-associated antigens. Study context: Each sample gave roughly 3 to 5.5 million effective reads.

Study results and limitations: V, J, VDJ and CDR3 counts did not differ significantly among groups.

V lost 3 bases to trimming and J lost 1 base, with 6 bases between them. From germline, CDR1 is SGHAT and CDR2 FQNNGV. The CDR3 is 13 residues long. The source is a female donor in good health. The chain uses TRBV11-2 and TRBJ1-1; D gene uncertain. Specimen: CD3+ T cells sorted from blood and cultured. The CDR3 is CASSFQQNTEAFF. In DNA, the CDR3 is TGTGCCAGCAGCTTCCAGCAGAACACTGAAGCTTTCTTT.